The T cell receptor beta chain described here comes from a study of neurological immune-mediated disorders. Study-level findings and limits: HTLV-1-associated myelopathy displayed the greatest TCR clonal expansion, and multiple sclerosis exhibited the smallest, lower than that of healthy controls.

TCRdb itself ran the 5' RACE reads through MiXCR, one entry per CDR3 protein. The repertoire holds about 59,000 distinct CDR3 sequences, less than 25% seen once, with about 4.6% in the top ten. The CDR3 extends over 12 amino acids. The V and J ends lost 4 bases and 3 bases respectively, with 7 bases between them. Germline values: CDR1 SGHRS, CDR2 YFSETQ. Notes on this clonotype: The antigen remains undetermined.

Time point in this sample: technical triplicate 2. This chain joins TRBV5-1 and TRBJ1-1; D not certain. Sequences were obtained from PBMCs. The TCR sequence derives from a man in his 60s with HTLV-1-associated myelopathy (HAM/TSP). The CDR3 DNA sequence: TGCGCCAGCAGCGTCGGGTACACTGAAGCTTTCTTT. It specifies CASSVGYTEAFF.